A single sample gave rise to the 9 T cell receptor beta chains below, sequenced in a study of vaccination effects on CD4 cells after COVID-19 (dated by TCRdb to 2021 to 2024). No antigen has been assigned to these receptors. After approximately 11 days of culture, CD4+ T cells were isolated with the EasySep CD4+ T cell isolation kit. Each participant got two doses of an mRNA SARS-CoV-2 vaccine, either BNT162b2 or mRNA-1273. Receptor libraries were prepared by the immunoSEQ multiplex PCR assay. TCRdb's version of the immuneACCESS table is confined to in-frame rearrangements and falls short of the full clone set. An unresolved V gene accounts for under half of the shortfall where checked; the remainder is of unknown origin. This sample has about 73,000 clones in its table, and 73% of those were observed once. The top ten constitute about 2.3% of the sample. Material: CD4+ T cells from PBMCs cultured without peptide, obtained after COVID-19 vaccination. The receptor source for this set is a human donor who received a COVID-19 vaccine.

The chain recombines TRBV24-1 with TRBJ2-5; D possibly corresponds to TRBD1 (6 bases). Germline V gene data show CDR1 as KGHDR and CDR2 as SFDVKD. V was clipped by 5 bases and J by 4 bases, with 13 bases between them. The CDR3 contains 14 residues. The CDR3 region has the DNA TGTGCCACCAGTGGAACAGGGTTCGGAGAGACCCAGTACTTC. It is translated as CATSGTGFGETQYF.

In DNA form, the CDR3 reads TGCGCCAGTCTTCCCTCCGGGACGGGCAGCTCTGGGGCCAACGTCCTGACTTTC. Translating it yields CASLPSGTGSSGANVLTF. The chain employs TRBV5-1 and TRBJ2-6, with D perhaps being TRBD1 or TRBD2 (5 bases each). The germline V gene encodes CDR1 SGHRS and CDR2 YFSETQ. The V end was cut by 8 bases, the J end by 0 bases, with 21 bases between. CDR3 length: 18 residues.

The chain joins TRBV2 to TRBJ1-2, with 7 bases identical to TRBD1. V shed 6 bases, J shed 2 bases, and the junction held 6 bases outside the gene matches. Germline CDR1 is SNHLY and CDR2 is FYNNEI. This CDR3 region has 14 residues. The CDR3 nucleotides are TGTGCCAGCAGGGGGGACAGATCCAACTATGGCTACACCTTC. Its translation is CASRGDRSNYGYTF.

The rearrangement links TRBV4-3 to TRBJ1-2; no clear D gene. The CDR3 length is 15 residues. Germline V CDR1 and CDR2: LGHNA, YSLEER. The V gene lost 0 bases and the J gene lost 4 bases, with 12 bases spanning the gap. CDR3 coding DNA: TGCGCCAGCAGCCAAGAGAGGTCCGGCTCCTATGGCTACACCTTC. Translated, it gives CASSQERSGSYGYTF.

The chain recombines TRBV9 with TRBJ2-1; 7 nucleotides line up with TRBD2. V trimming: 0 bases; J trimming: 2 bases; junction bases outside the gene matches: 2. Germline CDR1 is SGDLS and CDR2 is YYNGEE. The length of the CDR3 is 15 residues. DNA for the CDR3: TGTGCCAGCAGCGTAGTCAGCGGGGCCTACAATGAGCAGTTCTTC. Its translation: CASSVVSGAYNEQFF.

V and J are TRBV19 and TRBJ2-2; tentative D call: TRBD1 (6 bases). The V and J ends lost 7 bases and 6 bases respectively, with 12 bases between them. Germline V gene lookup returns CDR1 LNHDA and CDR2 SQIVND (reference sequence). CDR3 length: 13 residues. This CDR3 reads CASNAQGAGELFF. The CDR3 DNA is TGTGCCAGTAACGCACAGGGTGCCGGGGAGCTGTTTTTT.

The chain is built from TRBV5-1 and TRBJ2-5, with 9 nucleotides matching TRBD2. The CDR3 totals 14 residues. V gave up 2 bases and J gave up 3 bases; unmatched junction bases: 2. CDR1 is SGHRS, CDR2 YFSETQ, per germline. CDR3 loop: CASSFSSGEETQYF. In nucleotides, the CDR3 is TGCGCCAGCAGCTTCTCTAGCGGGGAAGAGACCCAGTACTTC.

The CDR3 coding sequence is TGTGCCAGTAAATTTTGGCTCTACGGACTAGCGGCCCCCTCATCCGGGGAGCTGTTTTTT. This codes for CASKFWLYGLAAPSSGELFF. The gene calls are TRBV19 and TRBJ2-2; 10 nucleotides line up with TRBD2. The V gene's germline CDR1 is LNHDA and CDR2 SQIVND (reference sequence). The CDR3 is made up of 20 amino acids. Unmatched junction bases numbered 23, after V lost 7 bases and J lost 6 bases.

The J gene is TRBJ2-5, the V gene TRBV3-1 (or the pseudogene TRBV3-2); no reliable D call. The CDR3 has 13 residues. Trimming removed 4 bases from V and 1 base from J, with 7 bases in between. The germline V gene encodes CDR1 LGHDT and CDR2 YNNKEL (reference sequence). Written as DNA, the CDR3 is TGTGCCAGCAGCCGAAACCCCCAAGAGACCCAGTACTTC. It is translated as CASSRNPQETQYF.